Shown below are 3 T cell receptor beta chains from a single sample sequenced in a study of blood T cell repertoires in COVID-19. Repertoires were generated with immunoSEQ multiplex PCR, while TCRdb's copy carries only in-frame clones and drops some. The profile shows about 68,000 clones, roughly 91% of them singletons. The source material was peripheral blood. The receptors here all came from a man between 40 and 49 years old with COVID-19, enrolled during active disease.

The genes are TRBV5-6 and TRBJ2-7; D is undetermined. The V and J ends lost 0 bases and 3 bases respectively, with 7 bases between them. From germline, CDR1 is SGHDT and CDR2 YYEEEE. The CDR3 has 13 residues. This chain's CDR3 is CASSLGLGYEQYF. CDR3 DNA sequence: TGTGCCAGCAGCTTGGGACTGGGCTACGAGCAGTACTTC.

The chain uses TRBV2 and TRBJ1-1, with 10 bases lining up with TRBD1. Losses at the gene ends were 6 bases for V and 5 bases for J; bases not matched to a gene: 3. The CDR3 is 13 residues long. The germline gives CDR1 SNHLY, CDR2 FYNNEI. The CDR3 nucleotides read TGTGCCAGCAGGGGGGACAGGGGTACTGAAGCTTTCTTT. As protein: CASRGDRGTEAFF. Full variable domain (missing parts from reference TRBV2 and TRBJ1-1): EPEVTQTPSHQVTQMGQEVILRCVPISNHLYFYWYRQILGQKVEFLVSFYNNEISEKSEIFDDQFSVERPDGSNFTLKIRSTKLEDSAMYFCASRGDRGTEAFFGQGTRLTVV.

The CDR3 DNA reads as TGTGCCAGTAGTAGCCCCATGGGACAGGCCTCTGGAAACACCATATATTTT. It encodes CASSSPMGQASGNTIYF. V and J are TRBV19 and TRBJ1-3, with TRBD1 matching 8 bases. CDR1 and CDR2 from the germline V gene are LNHDA and SQIVND (reference sequence). The V gene end was trimmed by 4 bases and the J gene end by 0 bases; junction bases not matched to a gene: 8. The CDR3 has 17 residues.